The 6 T cell receptor beta chains below all came from one sample that was sequenced in a study of blood T cells in healthy people across ages. A second PCR, run for about 7 to 11 cycles, used a sample-barcoded 5' primer plus a J-beta primer mix. MiXCR was run by TCRdb on the 5' RACE reads, yielding one entry per CDR3 protein. The sample contains approximately 700,000 distinct CDR3 sequences, approximately 29% of which appear only once. Sequencing input: blood. Receptor source: a woman older than 75 in good health.

The rearrangement uses TRBV2 and TRBJ2-7; 8 bases agree with TRBD1. The CDR3 spans 14 residues. V shed 4 bases, J shed 4 bases, and the junction held 6 bases outside the gene matches. Germline V gives CDR1 SNHLY, CDR2 FYNNEI. The CDR3 coding sequence is TGTGCCAGCAGTGTTGGGACAGGTCCGTACGAGCAGTACGTC. This gives the protein CASSVGTGPYEQYV.

The rearrangement uses TRBV6-2 or TRBV6-3 and TRBJ2-5; D possibly corresponds to TRBD2 (6 bases). V was cut by 8 bases and J by 0 bases, with 16 bases left in between. The CDR3 is 15 amino acids. CDR1 and CDR2 (germline): MNHEY, SVGEGT. The CDR3 reads CASDEDYLDQETQYF. CDR3 nucleotide sequence: TGTGCCAGCGACGAGGACTACCTAGACCAAGAGACCCAGTACTTC.

This clonotype was recorded many times. The chain joins TRBV7-2 to TRBJ1-2, with D unresolved. The CDR3 has 14 amino acids. Germline V CDR1 and CDR2: SGHTA, FQGNSA. The V gene lost 5 bases and the J gene lost 3 bases, with 13 bases spanning the gap. Written as DNA, the CDR3 is TGTGCCAGCAGCCCAAGCTCCCGTGACTATGGCTACACCTTC. Translated: CASSPSSRDYGYTF.

This clonotype was seen many times. The J gene is TRBJ1-1, the V gene TRBV12-3 or TRBV12-4; TRBD1 agrees at 9 bases. V was clipped by 3 bases and J by 6 bases; unmatched bases: 8. The CDR3 consists of 15 residues. CDR3 protein: CASSLTGQGRAEAFF. CDR3 nucleotides: TGTGCCAGCAGTTTGACGGGACAGGGAAGGGCTGAAGCTTTCTTT.

Turning to this clonotype: A junction boundary mismatches the germline segment, possibly from a read error. The chain recombines TRBV7-9 with TRBJ2-7, with 10 bases fitting TRBD2. The CDR3 is 15 amino acids. The V gene's germline CDR1 is SEHNR and CDR2 FQNEAQ (reference sequence). The CDR3 bases are TGTGCCAACAGCCCCTTTAGCGGGGGGCCCAACGAGCAGTACTTC. This encodes CANSPFSGGPNEQYF.

This clonotype has just a few counts. The J gene is TRBJ2-7, the V gene TRBV20-1, with 13 bases fitting TRBD2. The CDR3 loop spans 15 amino acids. Germline V gene lookup returns CDR1 DFQATT and CDR2 SNEGSKA (reference sequence). After removal of 1 base from V and 5 bases from J, the junction contained 5 bases not matched to a gene. The CDR3 nucleotides are TGCAGTGCTAGAGGGACTAGCGGGAGTATCGACGAGCAGTACTTC. This encodes CSARGTSGSIDEQYF.